The source of this TCR beta chain is a study of vaccination and CD4 T cells after COVID-19. Study-wide context: It was a median about 93 days after diagnosis, with a range of 35 to 161, that post-COVID samples were drawn.

Once obtained from cultured CD4+ T cells, the DNA was sequenced using the Oncomine TCR Beta short-read assay. In TCRdb, the PCR reads were re-called with MiXCR into one record per CDR3 protein. This table holds roughly 17,000 distinct CDR3 sequences, approximately 55% found once. To note about this clonotype: Its antigen is currently unknown.

Stated treatment: roughly 11-day PBMC culture with coronavirus spike peptide pools or control peptides (ViraFEST assay). The sequenced sample was CD4+ T cells from blood, cultured in vitro. The origin of this receptor is a human donor who had recovered from COVID-19.

Written as DNA, the CDR3 is TGTGCCAGCAACGAGAACACTTACAATGAGCAGTTCTTC. Protein product: CASNENTYNEQFF. The chain is built from TRBV2 and TRBJ2-1; D is uncertain. The ends were cut back, 7 bases at V and 4 bases at J, with 11 bases in the middle. CDR1 and CDR2 from the germline V gene are SNHLY and FYNNEI. The CDR3 has 13 amino acids.